Listed below are T cell receptor beta chains from one sample, sequenced in a study of blood T cell repertoires in COVID-19. Measured with immunoSEQ multiplex PCR; TCRdb has only the in-frame clones, and not every one. In the table there are about 110,000 clones, roughly 80% of which are singletons. Specimen: peripheral blood. The receptors originated from a woman aged 60-75 years with acute or convalescent COVID-19. Both conserved end residues are part of each CDR3.

V	J	CDR3
TRBV3-1/TRBV3-2	TRBJ2-3	CASSQSSGDTDTQYF
TRBV7-3	TRBJ1-1	CASSLETGSNTEAFF
TRBV24-1	TRBJ1-1	CATTNGQGRAFF
TRBV28	TRBJ2-1	CASSFSRDNEQFF
TRBV6-5	TRBJ1-1	CASSYRQQGPEAFF
TRBV15	TRBJ2-1	CATSRESSGGGLQSEQFF
TRBV18	TRBJ2-1	CASSPSQGYNEQFF
TRBV7-2	TRBJ2-1	CASSILDRGPNNEQFF
TRBV11-2	TRBJ2-1	CASSATRDRGYNEQFF
TRBV5-1	TRBJ2-7	CASSLATGDEQYF
TRBV7-8	TRBJ2-7	CASSTNSGTGVDEQYF
TRBV4-1	TRBJ2-1	CASSPNGVYNEQFF
TRBV24-1	TRBJ1-2	CATSDPSDGYTF
TRBV6-2/TRBV6-3	TRBJ1-5	CASSSVHGELRSQPQHF
TRBV10-3	TRBJ1-6	CAISDREGQGGSPLHF
TRBV28	TRBJ2-7	CASTPGWGDEQYF
TRBV7-7	TRBJ2-5	CASSGGGETQYF
TRBV14	TRBJ1-1	CASSYTGGTEAFF
TRBV7-9	TRBJ1-2	CASSLALAARSDGYTF
TRBV7-9	TRBJ1-2	CASSGDRAYGYTF
TRBV11-2	TRBJ2-7	CASTPPKRGGEEQYF
TRBV19	TRBJ2-7	CASSRDSGAYEQYF
TRBV6-5	TRBJ1-2	CASLTGVYGYTF
TRBV19	TRBJ1-1	CASAEGMNTEAFF